The clone carrying this T cell receptor beta chain was detected a few times. The data were obtained in a study of human T cells and chemical hapten exposure. Total RNA was isolated from whole blood that had not been fractionated. TCRdb ran MiXCR on the 5' RACE reads and lists one entry per CDR3 protein. This sample carries tens of thousands of distinct CDR3 sequences, under 10% of them seen once, and the ten largest clones take approximately 2.1%. This TCR was recovered from a male donor in good health.

The CDR3 loop reads CASSPWRSNQPQHF. The DNA for the CDR3 is TGTGCCAGCAGCCCCTGGAGGAGCAATCAGCCCCAGCATTTT. The chain uses TRBV3-1 and TRBJ1-5; D call uncertain. Per the germline V gene, CDR1 is LGHDT and CDR2 is YNNKEL (reference sequence). The CDR3 loop spans 14 amino acids. The ends were cut back, 4 bases at V and 1 base at J, with 8 bases in the middle. Supplemented by reference TRBV3-1 and TRBJ1-5, the full variable domain reads DTAVSQTPKYLVTQMGNDKSIKCEQNLGHDTMYWYKQDSKKFLKIMFSYNNKELIINETVPNRFSPKSPDKAHLNLHINSLELGDSAVYFCASSPWRSNQPQHFGDGTRLSIL.